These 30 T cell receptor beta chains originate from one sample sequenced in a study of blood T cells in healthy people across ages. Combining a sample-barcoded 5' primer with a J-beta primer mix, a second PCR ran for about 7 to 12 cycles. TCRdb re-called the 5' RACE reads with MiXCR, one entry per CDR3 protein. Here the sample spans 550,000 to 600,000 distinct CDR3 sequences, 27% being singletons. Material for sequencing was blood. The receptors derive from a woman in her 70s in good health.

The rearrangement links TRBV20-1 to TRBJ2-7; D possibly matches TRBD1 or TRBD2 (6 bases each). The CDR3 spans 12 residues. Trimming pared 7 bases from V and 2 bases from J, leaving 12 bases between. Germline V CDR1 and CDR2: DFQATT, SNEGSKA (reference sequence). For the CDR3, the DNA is TGCAGTGTCCAGAGGGGGGCCTACGAGCAGTACTTC. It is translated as CSVQRGAYEQYF.

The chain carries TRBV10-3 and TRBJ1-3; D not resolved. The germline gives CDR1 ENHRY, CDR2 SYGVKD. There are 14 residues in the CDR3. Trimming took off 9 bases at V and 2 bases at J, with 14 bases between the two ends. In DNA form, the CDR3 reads TGTGCCATATCCCCACGGGAAACTGGAAACACCATATATTTT. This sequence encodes CAISPRETGNTIYF.

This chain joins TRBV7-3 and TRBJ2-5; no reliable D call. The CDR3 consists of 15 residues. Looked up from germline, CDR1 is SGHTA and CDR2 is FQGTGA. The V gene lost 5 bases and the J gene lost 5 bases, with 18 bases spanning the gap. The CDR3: CASSHGRTRVETQYF. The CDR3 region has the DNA TGTGCCAGCAGCCATGGACGTACGCGTGTGGAGACCCAGTACTTC.

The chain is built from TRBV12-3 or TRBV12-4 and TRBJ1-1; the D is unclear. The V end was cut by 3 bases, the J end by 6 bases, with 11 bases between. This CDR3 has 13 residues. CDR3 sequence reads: CASSLGFSAEAFF. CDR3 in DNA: TGTGCCAGCAGTTTGGGGTTCAGCGCTGAAGCTTTCTTT.

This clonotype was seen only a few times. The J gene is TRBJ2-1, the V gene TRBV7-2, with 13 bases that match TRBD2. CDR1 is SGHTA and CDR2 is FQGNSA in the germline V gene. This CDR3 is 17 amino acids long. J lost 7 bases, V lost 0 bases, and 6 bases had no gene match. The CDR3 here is CASSLARTSGGRNEQFF. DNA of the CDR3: TGTGCCAGCAGCTTAGCCCGGACTAGCGGGGGACGAAATGAGCAGTTCTTC.

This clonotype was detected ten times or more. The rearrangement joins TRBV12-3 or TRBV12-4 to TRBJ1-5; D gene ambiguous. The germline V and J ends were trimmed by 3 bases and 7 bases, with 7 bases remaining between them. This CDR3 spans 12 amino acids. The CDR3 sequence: CASSFGEQPQHF. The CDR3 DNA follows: TGTGCCAGCAGTTTCGGGGAGCAGCCCCAGCATTTT.

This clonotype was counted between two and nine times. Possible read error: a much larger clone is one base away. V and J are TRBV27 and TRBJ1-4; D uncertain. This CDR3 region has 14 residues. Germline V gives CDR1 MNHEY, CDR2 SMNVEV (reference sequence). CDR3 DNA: TGTGCCAGCAGTTCTGTTCTTTCTAATGAAGAACTGTTTTTT. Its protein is CASSSVLSNEELFF.

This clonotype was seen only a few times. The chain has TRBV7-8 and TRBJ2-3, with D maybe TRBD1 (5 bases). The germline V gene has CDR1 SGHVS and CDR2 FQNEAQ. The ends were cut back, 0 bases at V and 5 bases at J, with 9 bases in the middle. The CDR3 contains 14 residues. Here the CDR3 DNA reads TGTGCCAGCAGCTTAGCCAGGGTTGAAGATACGCAGTATTTT. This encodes CASSLARVEDTQYF.

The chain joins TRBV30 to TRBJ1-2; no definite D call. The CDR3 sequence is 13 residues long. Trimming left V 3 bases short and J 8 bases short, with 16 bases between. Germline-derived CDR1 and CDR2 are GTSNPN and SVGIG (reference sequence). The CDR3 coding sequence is TGTGCCTGGAGAACCCCCTCGGTTGCGGGCTACACCTTC. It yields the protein CAWRTPSVAGYTF.

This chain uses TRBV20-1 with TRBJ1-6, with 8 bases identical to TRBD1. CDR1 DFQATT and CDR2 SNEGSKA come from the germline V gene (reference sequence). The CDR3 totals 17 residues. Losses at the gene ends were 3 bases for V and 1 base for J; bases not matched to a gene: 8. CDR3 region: CSASLGTGGSYNSPLHF. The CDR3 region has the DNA TGCAGTGCTAGCCTGGGGACAGGAGGGTCCTATAATTCACCCCTCCACTTT.

The CDR3 nucleotides read TGTGCCAGCACCTCGGGAGCGGGGGGGATAAACATTCAGTACTTC. Protein: CASTSGAGGINIQYF. The chain combines TRBV7-2 with TRBJ2-4, with 10 nucleotides matching TRBD2. Trimming took 7 bases from V and 6 from J; bases not matched to a gene: 9. The germline gives CDR1 SGHTA, CDR2 FQGNSA. The CDR3 is made up of 15 amino acids. Filled out from reference TRBV7-2 and TRBJ2-4, the complete variable domain reads GAGVSQSPSNKVTEKGKDVELRCDPISGHTALYWYRQSLGQGLEFLIYFQGNSAPDKSGLPSDRFSAERTGGSVSTLTIQRTQQEDSAVYLCASTSGAGGINIQYFGAGTRLSVL.

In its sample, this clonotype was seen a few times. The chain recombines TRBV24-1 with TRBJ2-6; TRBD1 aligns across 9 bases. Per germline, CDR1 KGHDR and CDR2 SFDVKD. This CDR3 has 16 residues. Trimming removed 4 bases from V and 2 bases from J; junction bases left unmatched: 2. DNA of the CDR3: TGTGCCACCAGTGAAGGGACAGGGACTGGGGCCAACGTCCTGACTTTC. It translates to CATSEGTGTGANVLTF.

The CDR3 here is CASSFGAVYEQYF. As DNA, the CDR3 is TGTGCCAGCAGTTTCGGGGCTGTCTACGAGCAGTACTTC. V gene TRBV27 combines with J gene TRBJ2-7; D could derive from TRBD1 or TRBD2 (5 bases each). V lost 3 bases and J 3 bases, leaving 9 bases between the germline ends. The CDR3 totals 13 residues. CDR1 is MNHEY and CDR2 is SMNVEV in the germline V gene (reference sequence).

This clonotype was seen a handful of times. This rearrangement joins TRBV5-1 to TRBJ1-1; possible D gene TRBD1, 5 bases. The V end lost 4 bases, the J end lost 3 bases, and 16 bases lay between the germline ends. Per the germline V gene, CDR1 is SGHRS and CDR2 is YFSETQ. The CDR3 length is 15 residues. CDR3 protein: CASSPVEGSDTEAFF. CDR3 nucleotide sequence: TGCGCCAGCAGCCCGGTCGAGGGGTCGGACACTGAAGCTTTCTTT.

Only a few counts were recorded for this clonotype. CDR3 coding DNA: TGTGCCAGCAGGCCCGGGACAGTAGACCCGTACGAGCAGTACTTC. It translates to CASRPGTVDPYEQYF. The J gene is TRBJ2-7, the V gene TRBV6-5; 7 nucleotides align to TRBD1. The CDR3 extends over 15 amino acids. Germline values: CDR1 MNHEY, CDR2 SVGAGI. The V and J ends lost 6 bases and 4 bases, in that order; junction bases with no gene match: 12.

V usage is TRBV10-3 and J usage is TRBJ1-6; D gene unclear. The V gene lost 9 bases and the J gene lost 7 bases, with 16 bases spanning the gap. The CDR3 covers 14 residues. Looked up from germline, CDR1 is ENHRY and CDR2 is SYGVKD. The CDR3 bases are TGTGCCATGTCCGAGGGCAGTGCGAATTCACCCCTCCACTTT. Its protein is CAMSEGSANSPLHF.

The CDR3 region is CASSLGHYGYTF. In DNA form, the CDR3 reads TGTGCCAGCAGCCTAGGGCACTATGGCTACACCTTC. The chain couples TRBV3-1 to TRBJ1-2; no clear D gene. Between the trimmed V and J ends, which lost 4 bases and 3 bases, there was a span of 6 bases. CDR1 and CDR2 (germline): LGHDT, YNNKEL (reference sequence). The CDR3 contains 12 residues. Full variable domain (outside the CDR3, taken from reference TRBV3-1 and TRBJ1-2): DTAVSQTPKYLVTQMGNDKSIKCEQNLGHDTMYWYKQDSKKFLKIMFSYNNKELIINETVPNRFSPKSPDKAHLNLHINSLELGDSAVYFCASSLGHYGYTFGSGTRLTVV.

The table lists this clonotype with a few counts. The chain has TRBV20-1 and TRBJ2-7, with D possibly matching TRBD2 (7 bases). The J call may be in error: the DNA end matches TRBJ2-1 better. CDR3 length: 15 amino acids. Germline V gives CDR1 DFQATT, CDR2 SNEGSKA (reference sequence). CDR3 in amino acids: CSARDTRGGEDEQFF. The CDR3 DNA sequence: TGCAGTGCTAGAGATACGAGGGGGGGCGAAGATGAGCAGTTCTTC.

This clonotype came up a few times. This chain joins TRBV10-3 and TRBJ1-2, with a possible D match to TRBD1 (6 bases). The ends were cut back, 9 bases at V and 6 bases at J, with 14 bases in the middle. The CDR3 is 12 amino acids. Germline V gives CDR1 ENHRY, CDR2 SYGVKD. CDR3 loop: CAIRQVDDGYTF. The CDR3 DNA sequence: TGTGCCATAAGACAGGTCGACGATGGCTACACCTTC.

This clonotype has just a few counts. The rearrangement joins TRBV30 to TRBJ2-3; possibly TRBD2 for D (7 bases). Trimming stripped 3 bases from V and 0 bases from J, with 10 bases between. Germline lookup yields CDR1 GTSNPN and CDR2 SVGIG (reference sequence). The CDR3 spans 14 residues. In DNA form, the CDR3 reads TGTGCCTGGAGCGGGGGGCCCAGCACAGATACGCAGTATTTT. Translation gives CAWSGGPSTDTQYF.

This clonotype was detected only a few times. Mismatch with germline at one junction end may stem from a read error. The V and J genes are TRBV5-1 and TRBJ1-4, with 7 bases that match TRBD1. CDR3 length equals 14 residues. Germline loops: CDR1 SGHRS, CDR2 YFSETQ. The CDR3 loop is CASSFGPDREKLSF. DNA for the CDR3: TGCGCCAGCAGCTTTGGCCCAGACAGGGAAAAACTGTCTTTT. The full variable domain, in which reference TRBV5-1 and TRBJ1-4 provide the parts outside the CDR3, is KAGVTQTPRYLIKTRGQQVTLSCSPISGHRSVSWYQQTPGQGLQFLFEYFSETQRNKGNFPGRFSGRQFSNSRSEMNVSTLELGDSALYLCASSFGPDREKLSFGSGTQLSVL.

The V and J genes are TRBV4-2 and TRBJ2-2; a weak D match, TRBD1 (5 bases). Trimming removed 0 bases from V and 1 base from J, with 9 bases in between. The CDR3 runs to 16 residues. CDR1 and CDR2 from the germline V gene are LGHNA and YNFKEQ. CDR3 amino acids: CASSQDRVGNTGELFF. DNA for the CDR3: TGTGCCAGCAGCCAAGACAGGGTTGGGAACACCGGGGAGCTGTTTTTT.

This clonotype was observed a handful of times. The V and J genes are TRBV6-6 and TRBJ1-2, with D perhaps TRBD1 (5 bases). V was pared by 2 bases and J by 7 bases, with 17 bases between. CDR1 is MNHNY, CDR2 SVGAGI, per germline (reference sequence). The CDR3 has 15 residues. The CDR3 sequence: CASSYPGQKEGGYTF. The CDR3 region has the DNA TGTGCCAGCAGTTACCCCGGACAAAAAGAAGGTGGCTACACCTTC.

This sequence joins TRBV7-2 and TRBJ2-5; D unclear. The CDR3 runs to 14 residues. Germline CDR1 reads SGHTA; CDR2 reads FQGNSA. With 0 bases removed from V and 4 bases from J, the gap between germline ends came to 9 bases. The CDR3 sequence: CASSLAPTRETQYF. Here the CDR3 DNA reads TGTGCCAGCAGCTTAGCGCCAACGCGAGAGACCCAGTACTTC.

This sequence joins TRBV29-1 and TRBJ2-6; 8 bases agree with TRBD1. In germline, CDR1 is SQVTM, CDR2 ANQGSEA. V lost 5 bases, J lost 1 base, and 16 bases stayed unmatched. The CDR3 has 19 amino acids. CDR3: CSVCPTQDRVGSGANVLTF. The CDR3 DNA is TGCAGCGTTTGCCCCACCCAGGACAGGGTGGGATCTGGGGCCAACGTCCTGACTTTC.

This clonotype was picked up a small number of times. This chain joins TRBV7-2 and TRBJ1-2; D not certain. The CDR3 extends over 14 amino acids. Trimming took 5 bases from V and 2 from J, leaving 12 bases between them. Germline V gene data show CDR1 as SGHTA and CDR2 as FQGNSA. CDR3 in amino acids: CASSPSIANYGYTF. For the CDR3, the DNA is TGTGCCAGCAGCCCGAGTATTGCCAACTATGGCTACACCTTC.

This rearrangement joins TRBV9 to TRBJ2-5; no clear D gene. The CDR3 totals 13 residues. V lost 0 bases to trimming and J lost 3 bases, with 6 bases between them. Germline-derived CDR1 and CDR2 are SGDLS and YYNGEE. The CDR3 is CASSVAWEETQYF. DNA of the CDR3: TGTGCCAGCAGCGTAGCCTGGGAAGAGACCCAGTACTTC.

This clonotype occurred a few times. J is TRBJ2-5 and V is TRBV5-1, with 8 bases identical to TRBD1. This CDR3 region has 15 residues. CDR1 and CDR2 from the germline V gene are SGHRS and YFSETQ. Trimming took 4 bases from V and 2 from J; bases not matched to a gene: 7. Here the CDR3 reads CASSDPGQGQETQYF. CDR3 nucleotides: TGCGCCAGCAGCGACCCCGGACAGGGTCAAGAGACCCAGTACTTC.

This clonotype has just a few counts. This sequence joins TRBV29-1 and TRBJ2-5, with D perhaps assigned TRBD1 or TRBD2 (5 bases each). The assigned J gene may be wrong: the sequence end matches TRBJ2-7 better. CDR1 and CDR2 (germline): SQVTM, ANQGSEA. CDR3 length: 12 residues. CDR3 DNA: TGCAGCGTGAGGGACGGGACCCACGAGCAGTACTTC. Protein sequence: CSVRDGTHEQYF.

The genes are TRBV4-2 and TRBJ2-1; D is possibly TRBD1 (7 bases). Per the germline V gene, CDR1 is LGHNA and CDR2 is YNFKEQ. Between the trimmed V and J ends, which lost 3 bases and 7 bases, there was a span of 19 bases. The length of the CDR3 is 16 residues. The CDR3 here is CASSQGGQLRANEQFF. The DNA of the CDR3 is TGTGCCAGCAGCCAGGGGGGACAGCTCAGGGCGAATGAGCAGTTCTTC.